A selection of T cell receptor beta chains follows, all from one sample in a study of T cell repertoires in cytomegalovirus infection. TCRdb fed the reads into MiXCR, producing one record per CDR3 protein. The sample has approximately 350,000 distinct CDR3 sequences, approximately 30% seen once. No antigen has been identified for these receptors. The sequenced sample was cultured PBMCs, obtained from culture after CMV antigen stimulation. These receptors all come from a human donor in good health (CMV status not recorded). Some clones in this sample may be carry-over from other donors' samples. The CDR3 runs from the conserved cysteine through the conserved F or W. Each record gives: J gene, D gene, V gene, clone size, CDR3 DNA, CDR3 protein. The D gene is left open where the match is weak. Clone size is shown for a subset of rows, as once, few, many or a class of expanded clone.

j_gene: TRBJ2-5
d_gene: -
v_gene: TRBV7-2
abundance: many
CDR3nt: TGTGCCAGCAGCTTAGGAACAGGACAAGAGACCCAGTACTTC
CDR3aa: CASSLGTGQETQYF

j_gene: TRBJ2-3
d_gene: TRBD2
v_gene: TRBV7-2
abundance: few
CDR3nt: TGTGCCAGCAGTAAAACTAGCGGGAAAGGAGATACGCAGTATTTT
CDR3aa: CASSKTSGKGDTQYF

j_gene: TRBJ1-3
d_gene: -
v_gene: TRBV30
abundance: -
CDR3nt: TGTGCCTGGAGGCCCTTAGGAAACACCATATATTTT
CDR3aa: CAWRPLGNTIYF

j_gene: TRBJ1-2
d_gene: -
v_gene: TRBV3-1
abundance: -
CDR3nt: TGTGCCAGCAGCCAAGGGACAAACAACTATGGCTACACCTTC
CDR3aa: CASSQGTNNYGYTF

j_gene: TRBJ2-7
d_gene: TRBD2
v_gene: TRBV28
abundance: -
CDR3nt: TGTGCCAGCAGTATTAGCGGGACCAACTACGAGCAGTACTTC
CDR3aa: CASSISGTNYEQYF

j_gene: TRBJ2-2
d_gene: -
v_gene: TRBV28
abundance: -
CDR3nt: TGTGCCGTTAACAGGAACACCGGGGAGCTGTTTTTT
CDR3aa: CAVNRNTGELFF

j_gene: TRBJ1-5
d_gene: -
v_gene: TRBV12-3/TRBV12-4
abundance: few
CDR3nt: TGTGCCAGCAGTTTCGAGGGTCAGCCCCAGCATTTT
CDR3aa: CASSFEGQPQHF

j_gene: TRBJ2-2
d_gene: -
v_gene: TRBV4-2
abundance: -
CDR3nt: TGTGCCAGCAGCCACCGGGGGAGGCCCTATTACCTGTTCGCGAACACCGGGGAGCTGTTTTTT
CDR3aa: CASSHRGRPYYLFANTGELFF

j_gene: TRBJ2-1
d_gene: TRBD1
v_gene: TRBV20-1
abundance: few
CDR3nt: TGCAGTGCTAGAGCTCCCTGGACAGGGAACTACAATGAGCAGTTCTTC
CDR3aa: CSARAPWTGNYNEQFF

j_gene: TRBJ2-5
d_gene: -
v_gene: TRBV12-3/TRBV12-4
abundance: -
CDR3nt: TGTGCCAGCAGTTCTAGCGTGGGAGAGACCCAGTACTTC
CDR3aa: CASSSSVGETQYF

j_gene: TRBJ2-3
d_gene: -
v_gene: TRBV2
abundance: -
CDR3nt: TGTGCCAGCTGGACCCTGACGAAAGAGGCAGATACGCAGTATTTT
CDR3aa: CASWTLTKEADTQYF

j_gene: TRBJ2-3
d_gene: -
v_gene: TRBV12-3/TRBV12-4
abundance: many
CDR3nt: TGTGCCAGCAGTCCAGGGTTAGCGGTTCACTCAGATACGCAGTATTTT
CDR3aa: CASSPGLAVHSDTQYF

j_gene: TRBJ2-2
d_gene: -
v_gene: TRBV7-2
abundance: few
CDR3nt: TGTGCCAGCAGCTTGGGGGTCGACGGGGAGCTGTTTTTT
CDR3aa: CASSLGVDGELFF

j_gene: TRBJ1-1
d_gene: TRBD1
v_gene: TRBV7-2
abundance: many
CDR3nt: TGTGCCAGCAGCTCACAGGGGTGGAACACTGAAGCTTTCTTT
CDR3aa: CASSSQGWNTEAFF

j_gene: TRBJ2-5
d_gene: TRBD1
v_gene: TRBV11-2
abundance: -
CDR3nt: TGTGCCAGAACGACAGGGGGGGATGAGACCCAGTACTTC
CDR3aa: CARTTGGDETQYF

j_gene: TRBJ1-2
d_gene: -
v_gene: TRBV7-3
abundance: -
CDR3nt: TGTGCCAGCAGCCCAAAGGGCTGGGGCCGCGAGGGCGGCTACACCTTC
CDR3aa: CASSPKGWGREGGYTF

j_gene: TRBJ1-2
d_gene: -
v_gene: TRBV7-2
abundance: few
CDR3nt: TGTGCCAGCAGCTTACGGACCTATGGCTACACCTTC
CDR3aa: CASSLRTYGYTF

j_gene: TRBJ1-4
d_gene: -
v_gene: TRBV19
abundance: -
CDR3nt: TGTGCCAGTACTCCCGGACTCCCCGGAAGGGAAAAACTGTTTTTT
CDR3aa: CASTPGLPGREKLFF

j_gene: TRBJ2-3
d_gene: -
v_gene: TRBV6-5
abundance: -
CDR3nt: TGTGCCAGCAGTTACTCGTCGGCAGGGATGGTTAGCACAGATACGCAGTATTTT
CDR3aa: CASSYSSAGMVSTDTQYF

j_gene: TRBJ2-3
d_gene: -
v_gene: TRBV6-6
abundance: -
CDR3nt: TGTGCCAGTCGGCGTAGAGAGGGTCCAGATACGCAGTATTTT
CDR3aa: CASRRREGPDTQYF

j_gene: TRBJ1-1
d_gene: -
v_gene: TRBV20-1
abundance: -
CDR3nt: TGCAGTGCTAGAGGGATCACAGGAGAAGGGGCTTTCTTT
CDR3aa: CSARGITGEGAFF

j_gene: TRBJ2-2
d_gene: -
v_gene: TRBV7-2
abundance: few
CDR3nt: TGTGCCAGCAGCTTAGTGCATTCGGCAGGGTTTGTTGGCACCGGGGAGCTGTTTTTT
CDR3aa: CASSLVHSAGFVGTGELFF

j_gene: TRBJ1-1
d_gene: -
v_gene: TRBV12-3/TRBV12-4
abundance: -
CDR3nt: TGTGCCAGCCAACGTAGCGCCATGAACACTGAAGCTTTCTTT
CDR3aa: CASQRSAMNTEAFF

j_gene: TRBJ2-4
d_gene: -
v_gene: TRBV6-2/TRBV6-3
abundance: -
CDR3nt: TGTGCCAGCAGTCCCTTGGGAAACATTCAGTACTTC
CDR3aa: CASSPLGNIQYF

j_gene: TRBJ1-5
d_gene: TRBD1
v_gene: TRBV4-1
abundance: few
CDR3nt: TGCGCCAGCAGCCAAGGAGGGGGACAGTTCAATCAGCCCCAGCATTTT
CDR3aa: CASSQGGGQFNQPQHF

j_gene: TRBJ1-1
d_gene: -
v_gene: TRBV19
abundance: -
CDR3nt: TGTGCCAGTAGTCCCCAACGGGGGGAGAGGAACACTGAAGCTTTCTTT
CDR3aa: CASSPQRGERNTEAFF

j_gene: TRBJ2-5
d_gene: TRBD2
v_gene: TRBV2
abundance: -
CDR3nt: TGTGCCAGCAGTGGGGCGGGAGAGGAGACCCAGTACTTC
CDR3aa: CASSGAGEETQYF

j_gene: TRBJ2-5
d_gene: TRBD1
v_gene: TRBV4-1
abundance: few
CDR3nt: TGCGCCAGCAGCCAGCTACAGGGGGGTCAAGAGACCCAGTACTTC
CDR3aa: CASSQLQGGQETQYF

j_gene: TRBJ2-3
d_gene: -
v_gene: TRBV12-3/TRBV12-4
abundance: many
CDR3nt: TGTGCCAGCAGTTTACCCCTTAGTACGCAGTATTTT
CDR3aa: CASSLPLSTQYF

j_gene: TRBJ2-2
d_gene: -
v_gene: TRBV7-6
abundance: few
CDR3nt: TGTGCCAGCAGCCTTACTCACACCGGGGAGCTGTTTTTT
CDR3aa: CASSLTHTGELFF

j_gene: TRBJ1-1
d_gene: TRBD1
v_gene: TRBV18
abundance: few
CDR3nt: TGTGCCAGCTCACCACAGGGGGCGCGGAACACTGAAGCTTTCTTT
CDR3aa: CASSPQGARNTEAFF

j_gene: TRBJ1-2
d_gene: -
v_gene: TRBV28
abundance: -
CDR3nt: TGTGCCAGCACTAAAAGAGGCGGAGCGGGCTACACCTTC
CDR3aa: CASTKRGGAGYTF

j_gene: TRBJ2-2
d_gene: -
v_gene: TRBV7-6
abundance: -
CDR3nt: TGTGCCAGCAGCTTAGAAGCAGGCGGCTACACCGGGGAGCTGTTTTTT
CDR3aa: CASSLEAGGYTGELFF

j_gene: TRBJ2-5
d_gene: TRBD1
v_gene: TRBV6-8
abundance: -
CDR3nt: TGTGCCACCTCACCGGGACAGGGCTTCGAAGAGACCCAGTACTTC
CDR3aa: CATSPGQGFEETQYF

j_gene: TRBJ2-3
d_gene: -
v_gene: TRBV7-2
abundance: few
CDR3nt: TGTGCCAGCAGCTTACTGGGTTCGGATACGCAGTATTTT
CDR3aa: CASSLLGSDTQYF

j_gene: TRBJ2-1
d_gene: TRBD2
v_gene: TRBV7-8
abundance: many
CDR3nt: TGTGCCAGCAGCTCTTTGGGGACTAGCGGGACTTACAATGAGCAGTTCTTC
CDR3aa: CASSSLGTSGTYNEQFF

j_gene: TRBJ1-5
d_gene: -
v_gene: TRBV7-2
abundance: many
CDR3nt: TGTGCCAGCAGCTTATCGGCCACTAATCAGCCCCAGCATTTT
CDR3aa: CASSLSATNQPQHF

j_gene: TRBJ2-5
d_gene: TRBD2
v_gene: TRBV7-2
abundance: -
CDR3nt: TGTGCCAGCAGCTTAGCGGGGACTAGCGCGGGAGAGACCCAGTACTTC
CDR3aa: CASSLAGTSAGETQYF

j_gene: TRBJ1-2
d_gene: -
v_gene: TRBV12-3/TRBV12-4
abundance: -
CDR3nt: TGTGCCAGTGGTGGGGGGTACTATGGCTACACCTTC
CDR3aa: CASGGGYYGYTF

j_gene: TRBJ1-2
d_gene: -
v_gene: TRBV7-4
abundance: -
CDR3nt: TGTGCCAGCAGCCGAGAGGGTCCGTATGGCTACACCTTC
CDR3aa: CASSREGPYGYTF

j_gene: TRBJ1-1
d_gene: -
v_gene: TRBV7-2
abundance: many
CDR3nt: TGTGCCAGCAGAGGAATTCAGGAAGTCACTGAAGCTTTCTTT
CDR3aa: CASRGIQEVTEAFF

j_gene: TRBJ2-7
d_gene: -
v_gene: TRBV6-2/TRBV6-3
abundance: -
CDR3nt: TGTGCCAGCAGTTACTCGGCGGGACAGATCTCCTACGAGCAGTACTTC
CDR3aa: CASSYSAGQISYEQYF

j_gene: TRBJ1-2
d_gene: -
v_gene: TRBV12-3/TRBV12-4
abundance: -
CDR3nt: TGTGCCAGCAGTTTTCCGAGGGACTATGGCTACACCTTC
CDR3aa: CASSFPRDYGYTF

j_gene: TRBJ2-1
d_gene: TRBD2
v_gene: TRBV2
abundance: -
CDR3nt: TGTGCCAGCCTCGTGTCACTCCCGGGAGGGGAGAATGAGCAGTTCTTC
CDR3aa: CASLVSLPGGENEQFF

j_gene: TRBJ2-1
d_gene: -
v_gene: TRBV6-2/TRBV6-3
abundance: -
CDR3nt: TGTGCCAGCAGTAGGATCTCCTACAATGAGCAGTTCTTC
CDR3aa: CASSRISYNEQFF

j_gene: TRBJ1-1
d_gene: -
v_gene: TRBV28
abundance: -
CDR3nt: TGTGCCAGCACCCCCTGGGGCACAGGGACCAGGAACACTGAAGCTTTCTTT
CDR3aa: CASTPWGTGTRNTEAFF

j_gene: TRBJ2-1
d_gene: TRBD2
v_gene: TRBV7-2
abundance: -
CDR3nt: TGTGCCAGCAGCCGAGGGACTAGCGGCGATTCCTACAATGAGCAGTTCTTC
CDR3aa: CASSRGTSGDSYNEQFF

j_gene: TRBJ1-4
d_gene: -
v_gene: TRBV15
abundance: few
CDR3nt: TGTGCCACCAGCAGTTTCGCTAGATATAATGAAAAACTGTTTTTT
CDR3aa: CATSSFARYNEKLFF

j_gene: TRBJ1-1
d_gene: TRBD1
v_gene: TRBV6-1
abundance: many
CDR3nt: TGTGCCAGCAGACGCGACAGGGCTGGTGCTGAAGCTTTCTTT
CDR3aa: CASRRDRAGAEAFF

j_gene: TRBJ2-5
d_gene: -
v_gene: TRBV5-1
abundance: -
CDR3nt: TGCGCCAGCAGCTTGGAAGGGCAGCAAGAGACCCAGTACTTC
CDR3aa: CASSLEGQQETQYF

j_gene: TRBJ2-7
d_gene: TRBD1
v_gene: TRBV7-2
abundance: few
CDR3nt: TGTGCCAGCAGCTCTGGGACAGGGGTTTACGAGCAGTACTTC
CDR3aa: CASSSGTGVYEQYF

j_gene: TRBJ2-1
d_gene: -
v_gene: TRBV7-2
abundance: few
CDR3nt: TGTGCCAGCAGCTCCGGTGGGTCGCACAATGAGCAGTTCTTC
CDR3aa: CASSSGGSHNEQFF

j_gene: TRBJ1-6
d_gene: -
v_gene: TRBV14
abundance: few
CDR3nt: TGTGCCAGCAGCCAAGAAACAGCTAATTCACCCCTCCACTTT
CDR3aa: CASSQETANSPLHF

j_gene: TRBJ2-2
d_gene: -
v_gene: TRBV6-8
abundance: -
CDR3nt: TGTGCCAGCAGACGGACCCAGAGGGAGCTGTTTTTT
CDR3aa: CASRRTQRELFF

j_gene: TRBJ1-6
d_gene: -
v_gene: TRBV25-1
abundance: -
CDR3nt: TGTGCCAGCAGTGAATTGGGTTATAATTCACCCCTCCACTTT
CDR3aa: CASSELGYNSPLHF